The 24 T cell receptor beta chains below all came from one sample that was sequenced in a study of blood T cells in healthy people across ages. For the second PCR, which ran for about 6 to 12 cycles, a sample-barcoded 5' primer and a J-beta primer mix were used. TCRdb recomputed calls from the 5' RACE reads with MiXCR, one row per CDR3 protein. The sample includes about 560,000 distinct CDR3 sequences, over 25% seen only once; the top ten take under 4.5%. This sample also belongs to another study, concerning T cells of mothers and their children.

Sample: blood. All receptors come from a boy aged 2 to 9 in good health.

The chain combines TRBV11-2 with TRBJ2-4; 7 bases map to TRBD2. The CDR3 loop spans 17 amino acids. The germline CDR1 and CDR2 sequences are SGHAT and FQNNGV. V shed 1 base and J 1 base; nucleotides not matched to a gene: 7. CDR3 in DNA: TGTGCCAGCAGCTTAGGAACTTTTAGCGGGGCCAAAAACATTCAGTACTTC. As protein: CASSLGTFSGAKNIQYF.

CDR3 residues: CAWSVTGFRGYTF. CDR3 bases: TGTGCCTGGAGTGTTACCGGGTTTCGGGGCTACACCTTC. The rearrangement links TRBV30 to TRBJ1-2, with D uncertain. CDR1 is GTSNPN, CDR2 SVGIG, per germline (reference sequence). V lost 0 bases and J lost 8, with 13 bases in between. The CDR3 sequence is 13 residues long. The whole variable domain, remainder taken from reference TRBV30 and TRBJ1-2, is SQTIHQWPATLVQPVGSPLSLECTVEGTSNPNLYWYRQAAGRGLQLLFYSVGIGQISSEVPQNLSASRPQDRQFILSSKKLLLSDSGFYLCAWSVTGFRGYTFGSGTRLTVV.

This clonotype was recorded a few times. J is TRBJ2-3 and V is TRBV6-6; D might be TRBD2 (5 bases). Trimming pared 0 bases from V and 0 bases from J, leaving 10 bases between. CDR3 length: 16 residues. In germline, CDR1 is MNHNY, CDR2 SVGAGI (reference sequence). CDR3 in DNA: TGTGCCAGCAGTTACTCCCCCAGGACTAGCACAGATACGCAGTATTTT. This translates into CASSYSPRTSTDTQYF.

The chain joins TRBV10-1 to TRBJ1-5; D is unresolved. CDR1 WNHNN and CDR2 SYGVQD come from the germline V gene (reference sequence). This CDR3 spans 13 amino acids. V shed 8 bases and J shed 8 bases, with 16 bases lying between them. CDR3 DNA sequence: TGCGCCAGCGGCCCTTTAGGAGTAGAGCCCCAGCATTTT. Translated, it gives CASGPLGVEPQHF.

The J gene is TRBJ2-3, the V gene TRBV7-2; D gene uncertain. The V end was cut by 5 bases, the J end by 4 bases, with 4 bases between. Germline-derived CDR1 and CDR2 are SGHTA and FQGNSA. This CDR3 region has 11 residues. The CDR3 DNA is TGTGCCAGCAGCAATTCAGATACGCAGTATTTT. This sequence encodes CASSNSDTQYF.

This clonotype was recorded a few times. The junction departs from germline at one end; a sequencing error may be responsible. The chain joins TRBV2 to TRBJ2-2; D is ambiguous. Germline V gene data show CDR1 as SNHLY and CDR2 as FYNNEI. The CDR3 spans 16 residues. DNA of the CDR3: TGTACCAGCAGTGGTTACCCTAGGACGAACACCGGGGAGCTGTTTTTT. Translated, it gives CTSSGYPRTNTGELFF.

This clonotype showed up just a few times. This chain links TRBV7-9 with TRBJ1-4, with 7 nucleotides matching TRBD1. The CDR3 is 18 residues long. CDR1 is SEHNR, CDR2 FQNEAQ, per germline (reference sequence). V trimming: 5 bases; J trimming: 0 bases; junction bases outside the gene matches: 12. The CDR3 here is CASSARDRPDPTNEKLFF. CDR3 nucleotide sequence: TGTGCCAGCAGCGCCCGGGACAGACCAGACCCAACTAATGAAAAACTGTTTTTT.

The chain links TRBV5-1 to TRBJ2-5; 11 bases map to TRBD1. Germline V lookup: CDR1 SGHRS, CDR2 YFSETQ. The trim removed 1 base at V and 4 bases at J, leaving 6 bases unmatched. The CDR3 runs to 16 residues. As DNA, the CDR3 is TGCGCCAGCAGCTTGCCCCTGGGACAGGGGGGAGAGACCCAGTACTTC. As protein: CASSLPLGQGGETQYF.

The genes are TRBV28 and TRBJ2-7, with D perhaps given as TRBD1 or TRBD2 (6 bases each). CDR1 is MDHEN and CDR2 is SYDVKM in the germline V gene. The CDR3 totals 14 residues. The V end lost 3 bases, the J end lost 3 bases, and 12 bases lay between the germline ends. The CDR3 loop reads CASSFWRGNYEQYF. The DNA of the CDR3 is TGTGCCAGCAGTTTTTGGAGGGGGAACTACGAGCAGTACTTC.

This clonotype was counted a few times. The DNA of the CDR3 is TGTGCCAGTAGTATCCCCCTAGCGGGGGGGCTTCATGAGCAGTTCTTC. Its translation is CASSIPLAGGLHEQFF. The chain combines TRBV19 with TRBJ2-1; 12 nucleotides line up with TRBD2. The germline CDR1 and CDR2 sequences are LNHDA and SQIVND (reference sequence). The CDR3 extends over 16 amino acids. Losses at the gene ends were 3 bases for V and 8 bases for J; bases not matched to a gene: 8.

The chain carries TRBV12-3 or TRBV12-4 and TRBJ1-1, with D possibly TRBD1 on 6 matching bases. V was shortened by 8 bases and J by 8 bases, with 15 bases between the two germline ends. The CDR3 length is 12 residues. Written as DNA, the CDR3 is TGTGCCAGCGCGGGACCAGACAGGGAAGCTTTCTTT. Translation: CASAGPDREAFF.

For this clonotype: Germline and junction disagree at one end, which may indicate a read error. The chain carries TRBV10-3 and TRBJ2-5; TRBD1 agrees at 9 bases. The germline V gene encodes CDR1 ENHRY and CDR2 SYGVKD. The CDR3 runs to 15 residues. CDR3 loop: CATLNRDRDRETQYF. CDR3 DNA: TGCGCCACTCTAAACCGGGACAGGGATAGGGAGACCCAGTACTTC.

This CDR3 is CASQREATPNNEQFF. CDR3 sequence (DNA): TGTGCCAGCCAACGTGAGGCCACACCGAACAATGAGCAGTTCTTC. The genes are TRBV27 and TRBJ2-1; no firm D call. CDR3 length: 15 residues. The V end was cut by 8 bases, the J end by 5 bases, with 19 bases between. Germline CDR1 MNHEY, CDR2 SMNVEV (reference sequence).

This clonotype was recorded at least ten times. The chain uses TRBV12-3 or TRBV12-4 and TRBJ2-4; TRBD2 aligns across 7 bases. With V trimmed by 5 bases and J by 1 base, 8 bases remained unmatched. There are 16 residues in the CDR3. Written as DNA, the CDR3 is TGTGCCAGCAGTAAGCGGGATAACTACGCCAAAAACATTCAGTACTTC. Its translation: CASSKRDNYAKNIQYF.

This sequence joins TRBV6-6 and TRBJ2-7; D not resolved. V lost 1 base to trimming and J lost 2 bases, with 9 bases between them. Per the germline V gene, CDR1 is MNHNY and CDR2 is SVGAGI (reference sequence). This CDR3 comprises 14 residues. CDR3 bases: TGTGCCAGCAGTTACTACGGCGGTACCTACGAGCAGTACTTC. It codes for CASSYYGGTYEQYF.

The genes are TRBV10-3 and TRBJ2-5; TRBD1 agrees at 7 bases. CDR3 length equals 14 residues. J lost 5 bases, V lost 3 bases, and 6 bases had no gene match. Per the germline V gene, CDR1 is ENHRY and CDR2 is SYGVKD. CDR3 in amino acids: CAISDYRGGETQYF. The CDR3 DNA sequence: TGTGCCATCAGTGATTACAGGGGTGGCGAGACCCAGTACTTC.

This clonotype was observed a handful of times. The chain couples TRBV7-8 to TRBJ1-4; a possible D gene is TRBD1 (6 bases). This CDR3 is 14 amino acids long. Trimming cost V 1 base and J 10 bases, with 13 bases left between them. Germline lookup yields CDR1 SGHVS and CDR2 FQNEAQ. This CDR3 is CASSLVEQGSKLFF. In nucleotides, the CDR3 is TGTGCCAGCAGCTTAGTCGAGCAGGGGTCAAAACTGTTTTTT.

This chain uses TRBV29-1 with TRBJ2-3, with 10 bases lining up with TRBD2. The CDR3 is made up of 17 amino acids. Germline V lookup: CDR1 SQVTM, CDR2 ANQGSEA. The V segment lost 6 bases and the J segment 1 base; nucleotides outside the gene matches: 13. The CDR3, as DNA: TGCAGCGTGGGGGGACTAAGCGGGAGGGCCGGCACAGATACGCAGTATTTT. Translating gives CSVGGLSGRAGTDTQYF.

A few counts support this clonotype. The chain employs TRBV7-2 and TRBJ1-4; D is uncertain. Germline-derived CDR1 and CDR2 are SGHTA and FQGNSA. The CDR3 has 15 residues. Trimming shortened V by 4 bases and J by 4 bases, and 13 bases separated the two germline ends. In DNA form, the CDR3 reads TGTGCCAGCAGCTACGACGGGTACCTTAATGAAAAACTGTTTTTT. Encoded protein: CASSYDGYLNEKLFF.

This clonotype was observed a few times. V usage is TRBV20-1 and J usage is TRBJ2-7, with TRBD2 matching 15 bases. The V gene end was trimmed by 6 bases and the J gene end by 0 bases; junction bases not matched to a gene: 6. The CDR3 runs 16 residues. Per the germline V gene, CDR1 is DFQATT and CDR2 is SNEGSKA (reference sequence). CDR3 sequence: CSAWTSGGGSSYEQYF. The CDR3 DNA reads TGCAGTGCGTGGACTAGCGGGGGGGGGAGCTCCTACGAGCAGTACTTC.

The chain recombines TRBV12-3 or TRBV12-4 with TRBJ2-3; D is ambiguous. The CDR3 length is 12 residues. V shed 5 bases and J shed 4 bases, with 7 bases lying between them. The CDR3 here is CASSMSADTQYF. DNA for the CDR3: TGTGCCAGCAGTATGAGCGCAGATACGCAGTATTTT.

This clonotype appeared once. The rearrangement uses TRBV5-4 and TRBJ2-6; D remains ambiguous. The CDR3 totals 16 residues. Trimming shortened V by 2 bases and J by 4 bases, and 13 bases separated the two germline ends. Per germline, CDR1 SGHNT and CDR2 YYREEE (reference sequence). CDR3 DNA: TGTGCCAGCAGCTTCTCCGGCGCCGCGGGGGCCAACGTCCTGACTTTC. This translates into CASSFSGAAGANVLTF.

The chain is built from TRBV5-1 and TRBJ1-6; D not certain. The CDR3 consists of 15 residues. V was pared by 0 bases and J by 11 bases, with 15 bases between. Germline loops: CDR1 SGHRS, CDR2 YFSETQ. CDR3 bases: TGCGCCAGCAGCTTGGTCCCAGGTTTTGAGGCACCCCTCCACTTT. It encodes CASSLVPGFEAPLHF.

V and J are TRBV9 and TRBJ2-1; D possibly matches TRBD1 or TRBD2 (5 bases each). The V gene lost 0 bases and the J gene lost 2 bases, with 12 bases spanning the gap. Germline V gives CDR1 SGDLS, CDR2 YYNGEE. This CDR3 region has 16 residues. The CDR3 sequence: CASSVAGTRAYNEQFF. DNA for the CDR3: TGTGCCAGCAGCGTAGCCGGGACGAGAGCCTACAATGAGCAGTTCTTC.